This T cell receptor beta chain came from a study of blood T cell repertoires in COVID-19. Sequencing used immunoSEQ multiplex PCR; TCRdb keeps in-frame clones, though not all of them. Here the sample spans around 300,000 clones, 88% being singletons. Trimming took 4 bases from V and 1 from J; bases not matched to a gene: 12. The CDR3 covers 18 residues. Germline V gene data show CDR1 as MNHNS and CDR2 as SASEGT. Sequencing was carried out using PBMCs or T cells enriched from blood (not recorded which). The chain combines TRBV6-1 with TRBJ2-4, with 8 bases that match TRBD1. The sequence derives from a woman aged 55-69 years in a cohort exposed to, infected with or recovered from COVID-19 (not recorded which). CDR3 nucleotide sequence: TGTGCCAGCAGTGTCCCCGCAGGGGGCGGAGCGGCCAAAAACATTCAGTACTTC. This sequence encodes CASSVPAGGGAAKNIQYF.